This T cell receptor (beta chain) was sequenced during a study of cytomegalovirus exposure and HLA in healthy donors. Study information: In an early release, HLA-typed donors contributed some 82 million unique TCR sequences. Findings and limits, study-wide: In a later analysis, a missense DCLRE1C variant was linked to TCR beta V- and J-gene trimming.

PCR was performed using 60 Vbeta and 13 Jbeta primers. Profiling relied on immunoSEQ multiplex PCR, and the TCRdb table lists in-frame clones only, not all of them. The sample lists 170,000 or so clones; around 80% were seen once. In regard to this clone: What it recognizes is unknown.

This CDR3 has 13 residues. V shed 10 bases, J shed 1 base, and the junction held 4 bases outside the gene matches. CDR1 is ENHRY, CDR2 SYGVKD, per germline. This receptor was obtained from a woman aged 50 to 65 in good health and CMV-seronegative. Material: PBMCs. The J gene is TRBJ1-2, the V gene TRBV10-3; TRBD1 matches at 9 bases. For the CDR3, the DNA is TGTGCCACCAGGACAGGGGTTAACTATGGCTACACCTTC. Translated, it gives CATRTGVNYGYTF.